This T cell receptor (beta chain) derives from a study of T cells in Graves' hyperthyroidism and ophthalmopathy. Study-wide findings and caveats: It was a median about seven months before onset that the model predicted ophthalmopathy.

Comment on this clonotype: What it recognizes is unknown.

TCR beta CDR3 regions were amplified from RNA. First-round RT-PCR with HTBI primers amplified the TCR CDR3 region. TCRdb fed the multiplex PCR reads into MiXCR, producing one record per CDR3 protein. The sample has roughly 740,000 distinct CDR3 sequences, about 16% seen once; the top ten hold around 7.7%. The junction had 11 bases not matched to a gene; V was cut back by 7 bases and J by 7 bases. Germline V lookup: CDR1 MDHEN, CDR2 SYDVKM. The CDR3 extends over 15 amino acids. The origin of this receptor is a man aged 18 to 29 with Graves' hyperthyroidism. This chain uses TRBV28 with TRBJ2-2; TRBD2 matches 8 bases. Sequenced input: blood. The CDR3 region has the DNA TGTGCCAGCACCCACTCGGGGGGGCAAGTCGGGGAGCTGTTTTTT. Its translation: CASTHSGGQVGELFF. The full variable domain, its missing parts supplied by reference TRBV28 and TRBJ2-2, is DVKVTQSSRYLVKRTGEKVFLECVQDMDHENMFWYRQDPGLGLRLIYFSYDVKMKEKGDIPEGYSVSREKKERFSLILESASTNQTSMYLCASTHSGGQVGELFFGEGSRLTVL.